Below, 15 T cell receptor beta chains from the same sample are listed, as sequenced in a study of cytomegalovirus exposure and HLA in healthy donors. The study ran its PCR with 60 Vbeta and 13 Jbeta primers. This table comes from immunoSEQ multiplex PCR, and its TCRdb copy is limited to in-frame clones, with some not included. The sample holds 90,000 to 120,000 clones, 82% seen once. Sample: PBMCs. Receptor source: a young man in good health and CMV-seropositive.

The V gene is TRBV6-5, the J gene TRBJ1-6; D is undetermined. This CDR3 contains 13 residues. V was pared by 6 bases and J by 8 bases, with 11 bases between. CDR1 MNHEY and CDR2 SVGAGI come from the germline V gene. The CDR3 coding sequence is TGTGCCAGCAGGGGAGACGGGTATTCACCCCTCCACTTT. Encoded protein: CASRGDGYSPLHF.

This clone was seen just once. V gene TRBV5-1 combines with J gene TRBJ2-3; 10 bases are a match to TRBD2. The length of the CDR3 is 14 residues. J lost 5 bases, V lost 0 bases, and 0 bases had no gene match. Germline V CDR1 and CDR2: SGHRS, YFSETQ. This CDR3 reads CASSLERGGDTQYF. CDR3 nucleotides: TGCGCCAGCAGCTTGGAGCGGGGGGGAGATACGCAGTATTTT.

The V call is TRBV5-1, the J call TRBJ2-5, with 9 bases identical to TRBD2. The V gene's germline CDR1 is SGHRS and CDR2 YFSETQ. The CDR3 runs 16 residues. The ends lost 2 bases at V and 5 bases at J; junction bases unmatched: 10. CDR3 nucleotide sequence: TGCGCCAGCAGCTTCGATAGCGGGGGCGTGTTTGAGACCCAGTACTTC. This translates into CASSFDSGGVFETQYF.

Remarks on this clone: As the CDR3 is not closed by the conserved phenylalanine or tryptophan, this likely results from a read error. The J gene is TRBJ1-2, the V gene TRBV9; D unresolved. Germline CDR1 and CDR2: SGDLS and YYNGEE. V dropped 3 bases and J dropped 6 bases, with 9 bases sitting between them. The CDR3 loop spans 12 amino acids. The CDR3 DNA sequence: TGTGCCAGCAGCGCGACCGCGGATGGCTACACCTCC. Its translation is CASSATADGYTS.

V usage is TRBV4-2 and J usage is TRBJ2-1; 9 bases match TRBD2. Germline lookup yields CDR1 LGHNA and CDR2 YNFKEQ. Trimming took 1 base from V and 10 from J; bases not matched to a gene: 5. The CDR3 length is 14 residues. CDR3 DNA sequence: TGTGCCAGCAGCCAAGGCGGGGGGGCGTGGGAGCAGTTCTTC. Its protein product is CASSQGGGAWEQFF.

The CDR3 sequence: CASSIDPGRNTIYF. CDR3 in DNA: TGTGCCAGTAGTATAGATCCTGGCAGAAACACCATATATTTT. V usage is TRBV19 and J usage is TRBJ1-3; D is undetermined. Trimming removed 0 bases at V and 5 bases at J, with 8 bases between. Per the germline V gene, CDR1 is LNHDA and CDR2 is SQIVND (reference sequence). This CDR3 has 14 residues.

This rearrangement joins TRBV6-1 to TRBJ2-7, with a possible D match to TRBD1 (6 bases). The V and J ends lost 11 bases and 3 bases respectively, with 20 bases between them. Germline-derived CDR1 and CDR2 are MNHNS and SASEGT. The CDR3 extends over 14 amino acids. Here the CDR3 DNA reads TGTGCCGGGAAGGACAGCACTTCGGTCTACGAGCAGTACTTC. Its translation is CAGKDSTSVYEQYF.

V gene TRBV6-1 combines with J gene TRBJ2-1; perhaps TRBD1 as D (6 bases). CDR3 length: 15 amino acids. Trimming left V 1 base short and J 0 bases short, with 7 bases between. The germline V gene has CDR1 MNHNS and CDR2 SASEGT. CDR3 in DNA: TGTGCCAGCAGTGAAGGCAGGGGCTCCTACAATGAGCAGTTCTTC. Translated: CASSEGRGSYNEQFF.

This clone was found once. The chain uses TRBV7-2 and TRBJ1-4; D remains unclear. V lost 3 bases to trimming and J lost 0 bases, with 5 bases between them. This CDR3 has 14 amino acids. Germline-derived CDR1 and CDR2 are SGHTA and FQGNSA. This CDR3 is CASSFATTNEKLFF. The CDR3 DNA sequence: TGTGCCAGCAGCTTCGCGACAACTAATGAAAAACTGTTTTTT. Variable domain in full (rest from reference TRBV7-2 and TRBJ1-4): GAGVSQSPSNKVTEKGKDVELRCDPISGHTALYWYRQSLGQGLEFLIYFQGNSAPDKSGLPSDRFSAERTGGSVSTLTIQRTQQEDSAVYLCASSFATTNEKLFFGSGTQLSVL.

V is TRBV25-1 and J is TRBJ1-3; TRBD1 might be the D (5 bases). The CDR3 has 15 residues. The germline V gene encodes CDR1 MGHDK and CDR2 SYGVNS. Trimming took off 4 bases at V and 3 bases at J, with 13 bases between the two ends. This CDR3 reads CASSGRQFNGNTIYF. The CDR3 DNA is TGTGCCAGCAGTGGGCGACAGTTTAATGGAAACACCATATATTTT.

The V call is TRBV6-4, the J call TRBJ2-3, with 9 bases that match TRBD2. CDR1 and CDR2 (germline): MRHNA, SNTAGT. The CDR3 consists of 16 residues. Trimming at V came to 6 bases and at J to 4 bases, leaving 11 bases not matched to a gene. CDR3 protein: CASSVSGGGAADTQYF. CDR3 sequence (DNA): TGTGCCAGCAGCGTTAGCGGCGGGGGGGCGGCAGATACGCAGTATTTT.

The chain has TRBV19 and TRBJ1-4; TRBD1 matches at 9 bases. V lost 6 bases, J lost 4 bases, and 6 bases stayed unmatched. The V gene's germline CDR1 is LNHDA and CDR2 SQIVND (reference sequence). The CDR3 extends over 15 amino acids. The chain's CDR3 is CASSNPGQGNEKLFF. The CDR3 nucleotides are TGTGCCAGTAGCAACCCGGGACAGGGTAATGAAAAACTGTTTTTT.

The CDR3 sequence: CASIGQGGGNTIYF. In nucleotides, the CDR3 is TGTGCCAGTATCGGCCAGGGAGGTGGAAACACCATATATTTT. The chain recombines TRBV19 with TRBJ1-3, with D possibly being TRBD1 (5 bases). Per the germline V gene, CDR1 is LNHDA and CDR2 is SQIVND (reference sequence). V gave up 7 bases and J gave up 3 bases, with 13 bases separating them. CDR3 length: 14 amino acids.

This clone was counted once. The chain has TRBV5-1 and TRBJ2-5, with 10 nucleotides matching TRBD2. The CDR3 spans 16 residues. Losses at the gene ends were 0 bases for V and 4 bases for J; bases not matched to a gene: 6. CDR1 is SGHRS, CDR2 YFSETQ, per germline. Here the CDR3 DNA reads TGCGCCAGCAGCTTGGAAGCGGGGGGGCCCCTAGAGACCCAGTACTTC. Protein product: CASSLEAGGPLETQYF.

A few counts support this clone. This chain joins TRBV6-5 and TRBJ2-2, with D tentatively TRBD2 (6 bases). V was clipped by 8 bases and J by 6 bases, with 13 bases between them. The germline gives CDR1 MNHEY, CDR2 SVGAGI. The CDR3 runs to 13 residues. The CDR3 spells CASRAPGAGELFF. CDR3 DNA: TGTGCCAGCCGCGCCCCGGGGGCCGGGGAGCTGTTTTTT.